The clone carrying this T cell receptor (beta chain) was detected once. The sample is drawn from a study of blood T cell repertoires in COVID-19. The overall study: Acute and convalescent COVID-19 samples came from the United States, Italy and Spain. PBMCs, B-cell-depleted T cells, or T cells were the source of the cDNA or gDNA that made up the material.

Per the study methods: Estimated nucleated cell counts came from reference gene primer amplification. Libraries were prepared by immunoSEQ multiplex PCR; TCRdb keeps only in-frame clonotypes and omits some of them. V and J calls and clone size are given by that table; D and trimming were obtained from the DNA. The data hold tens of thousands of clones, with 83% observed a single time. After removal of 6 bases from V and 1 base from J, the junction contained 1 base not matched to a gene. This CDR3 is 13 amino acids long. Germline loops: CDR1 MGHDK, CDR2 SYGVNS. This sequence originates from an elderly woman with acute or convalescent COVID-19. The sequencing sample was made of peripheral blood. The chain joins TRBV25-1 to TRBJ1-1; 8 bases map to TRBD1. CDR3 nucleotide sequence: TGTGCCAGCAGAGGACAGGGGAACACTGAAGCTTTCTTT. It specifies CASRGQGNTEAFF.